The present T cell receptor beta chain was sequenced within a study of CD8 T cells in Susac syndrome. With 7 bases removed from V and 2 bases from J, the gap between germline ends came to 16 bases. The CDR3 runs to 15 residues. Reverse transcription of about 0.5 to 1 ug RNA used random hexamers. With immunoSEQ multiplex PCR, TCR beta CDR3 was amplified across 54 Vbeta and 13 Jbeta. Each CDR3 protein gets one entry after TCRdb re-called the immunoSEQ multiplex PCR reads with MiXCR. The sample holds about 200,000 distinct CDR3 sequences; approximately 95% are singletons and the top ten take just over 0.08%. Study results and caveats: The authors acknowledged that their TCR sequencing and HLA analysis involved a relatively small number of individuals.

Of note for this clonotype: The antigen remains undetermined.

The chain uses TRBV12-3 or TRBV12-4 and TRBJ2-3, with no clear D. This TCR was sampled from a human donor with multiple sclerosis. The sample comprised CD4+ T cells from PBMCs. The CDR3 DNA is TGTGCCAGCACCTCAAGGTTCCTTGCCACAGATACGCAGTATTTT. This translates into CASTSRFLATDTQYF.